The clone carrying this T cell receptor (beta chain) was recorded a few times. Its cognate antigen is unknown. The data were taken from a study of T cells in Graves' hyperthyroidism and ophthalmopathy. Overall study context: Before any treatment, at initial diagnosis, peripheral blood was collected.

In making diagnoses, clinical symptoms, serum thyroxine and TRAb, thyroid ultrasound and orbital computed tomography were all used. General study results and limits: The model identified upcoming ophthalmopathy a median approximately seven months ahead of onset. Most clonotypes expanded in thyroid above 0.001 were likewise present in blood.

The TCR beta CDR3 regions underwent amplification using RNA transcripts as the source. HTBI primers drove first-round RT-PCR of the TCR CDR3. TCRdb re-analysed the multiplex PCR reads in MiXCR, keeping a single row per CDR3 protein. Among under 650,000 distinct CDR3 sequences listed, 15% to 20% were seen once. The CDR3 runs 17 residues. The V segment lost 4 bases and the J segment 8 bases; nucleotides outside the gene matches: 13. CDR1 and CDR2 from the germline V gene are SGHTA and FQGTGA. The V and J genes are TRBV7-3 and TRBJ2-1, with 11 bases identical to TRBD2. The sample taken for sequencing was blood. The sequence was collected from a woman aged 30 to 39 with Graves' hyperthyroidism. The CDR3 coding sequence is TGTGCCAGCAGCTCTACCCGGTTTAGCGGGAGGGCCGATGAGCAGTTCTTC. It specifies CASSSTRFSGRADEQFF.